The source of this TCR beta chain is a study of PD-1 blockade in classical Hodgkin lymphoma. Clones were read by immunoSEQ multiplex PCR, and TCRdb kept only the in-frame ones, dropping some. The sample gives around 40,000 clones, approximately 80% of which show up once; over 9.5% is in the top ten. Notes on the study in general: Nivolumab initiation under 1 year post-ASCT meant exclusion. Complete responders' diversity at baseline resembled that of newly diagnosed patients. The study reported lower baseline TCR diversity in newly diagnosed patients than in healthy donors.

Turning to this clone: What it recognizes is unknown.

Each patient's relapse followed autologous stem cell transplantation, and brentuximab vedotin exposure varied. Best overall response was complete response, partial response or progressive disease in these relapsed/refractory classical Hodgkin lymphoma patients. V was pared by 5 bases and J by 0 bases, with 12 bases between. The CDR3 runs to 15 residues. Germline CDR1 reads MGHDK; CDR2 reads SYGVNS. Sequencing was performed on peripheral blood mononuclear cells (PBMCs), taken at baseline. This chain joins TRBV25-1 and TRBJ2-3; D is perhaps TRBD2 (6 bases). The receptor was isolated from a human donor with classical Hodgkin lymphoma. CDR3 sequence: CASSPRGTSTDTQYF. The CDR3 region has the DNA TGTGCCAGCAGTCCCCGGGGGACTAGCACAGATACGCAGTATTTT.